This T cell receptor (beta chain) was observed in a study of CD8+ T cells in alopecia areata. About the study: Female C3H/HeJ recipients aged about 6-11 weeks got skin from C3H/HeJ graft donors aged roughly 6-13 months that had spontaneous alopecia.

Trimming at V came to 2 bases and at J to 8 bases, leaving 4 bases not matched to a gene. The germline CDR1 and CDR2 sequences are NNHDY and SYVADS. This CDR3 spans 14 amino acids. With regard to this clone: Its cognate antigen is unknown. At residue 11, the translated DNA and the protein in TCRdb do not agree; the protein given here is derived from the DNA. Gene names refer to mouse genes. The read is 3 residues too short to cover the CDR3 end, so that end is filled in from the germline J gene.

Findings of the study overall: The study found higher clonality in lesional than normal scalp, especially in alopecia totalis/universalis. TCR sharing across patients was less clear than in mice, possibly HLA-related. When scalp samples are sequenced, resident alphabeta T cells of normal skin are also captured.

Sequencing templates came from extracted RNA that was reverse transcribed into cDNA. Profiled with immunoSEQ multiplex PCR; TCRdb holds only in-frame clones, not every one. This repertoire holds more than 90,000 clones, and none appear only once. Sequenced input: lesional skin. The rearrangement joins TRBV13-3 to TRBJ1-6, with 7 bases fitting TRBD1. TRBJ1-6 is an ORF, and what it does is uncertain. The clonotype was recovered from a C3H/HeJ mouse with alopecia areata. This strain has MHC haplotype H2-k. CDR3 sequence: CASSETGEDSPLYF. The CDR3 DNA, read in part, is TGTGCCAGCAGTGAAACAGGGGAGGATTCGCCC.